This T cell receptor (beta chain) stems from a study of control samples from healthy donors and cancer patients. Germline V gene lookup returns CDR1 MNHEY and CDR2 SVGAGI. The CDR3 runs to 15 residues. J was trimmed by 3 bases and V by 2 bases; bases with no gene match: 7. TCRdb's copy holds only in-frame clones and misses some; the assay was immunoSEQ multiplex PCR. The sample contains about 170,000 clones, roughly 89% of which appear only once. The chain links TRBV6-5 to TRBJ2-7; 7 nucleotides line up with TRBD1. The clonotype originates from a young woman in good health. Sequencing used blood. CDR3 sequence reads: CASSYDSGGHYEQYF. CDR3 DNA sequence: TGTGCCAGCAGTTACGATTCAGGGGGACACTACGAGCAGTACTTC.